This passage covers 27 T cell receptor beta chains from one sample sequenced in a study of regulatory T cells in long-lasting Graves disease. Libraries of TCR beta came from iRepertoire HTBI primers plus Arm-PCR of CDR3 regions. TCRdb redid the calling of the multiplex PCR reads with MiXCR, one entry per CDR3 protein. Here the sample spans roughly 260,000 distinct CDR3 sequences, around a sixth being singletons. Time point meaning: newly diagnosed GD, antithyroid drugs for less than 3 months. PBMCs were the source of the RNA used for TCR sequencing. This sample was also put to use in a study of T cells in Graves' hyperthyroidism and ophthalmopathy.

Specimen: peripheral blood mononuclear cells (PBMCs), collected at new diagnosis, from a patient treated with antithyroid drugs. The receptors here all came from a woman in her 30s with Graves disease.

Note on this clonotype: One base separates it from a far larger clone, so it is likely a read error. J is TRBJ2-3 and V is TRBV7-8; 9 bases line up with TRBD2. Matching the DNA end better, TRBJ2-7 makes the J call doubtful. The CDR3 loop spans 14 amino acids. Germline-derived CDR1 and CDR2 are SGHVS and FQNEAQ. The CDR3 DNA reads as TGTGCCAGCAGCCGGGGGAGCGGGGGGAATGAGCAGTACTTC. It codes for CASSRGSGGNEQYF.

This clonotype was picked up many times. This chain links TRBV5-1 with TRBJ2-5; 13 bases are a match to TRBD2. The CDR3 has 16 amino acids. Looked up from germline, CDR1 is SGHRS and CDR2 is YFSETQ. V lost 2 bases and J lost 4; bases outside the gene matches: 5. CDR3 region: CASSFSRTSGGETQYF. CDR3 DNA: TGCGCCAGCAGCTTTTCCAGGACTAGCGGGGGAGAGACCCAGTACTTC.

This clonotype was counted many times. This chain connects TRBV7-2 to TRBJ1-1; D may be TRBD1 (6 bases). The germline V gene encodes CDR1 SGHTA and CDR2 FQGNSA. The CDR3 has 18 amino acids. V was shortened by 3 bases and J by 0 bases, with 20 bases between the two germline ends. CDR3 DNA sequence: TGTGCCAGCAGCTTGGCTCCTTCAGGGGCCGGAATGAACACTGAAGCTTTCTTT. Protein sequence: CASSLAPSGAGMNTEAFF.

Ten or more counts support this clonotype. CDR3 coding DNA: TGCGCCAGCAGCCAAGATGGAAGCAGCCTCGGCTACACCTTC. Protein: CASSQDGSSLGYTF. The chain couples TRBV4-1 to TRBJ1-2; D unresolved. This CDR3 has 14 residues. Trimming took 0 bases from V and 8 from J, leaving 13 bases between them. CDR1 and CDR2 from the germline V gene are MGHRA and YSYEKL.

This clonotype was observed many times. The V call is TRBV7-2, the J call TRBJ2-4; D perhaps matches TRBD1 (5 bases). V was cut by 2 bases and J by 1 base, with 15 bases left in between. Germline V gene sequence: CDR1 SGHTA, CDR2 FQGNSA. This CDR3 contains 17 residues. As DNA, the CDR3 is TGTGCCAGCAGCTTATTTGCTGGGGCCGGGGCCAAAAACATTCAGTACTTC. Protein: CASSLFAGAGAKNIQYF.

This clonotype was detected ten times or more. This chain uses TRBV5-1 with TRBJ1-1; D is undetermined. The CDR3 extends over 14 amino acids. With 0 bases removed from V and 4 bases from J, the gap between germline ends came to 10 bases. CDR1 is SGHRS and CDR2 is YFSETQ in the germline V gene. In nucleotides, the CDR3 is TGCGCCAGCAGCTTGGTTGTGGGTTTCACTGAAGCTTTCTTT. This encodes CASSLVVGFTEAFF.

The CDR3 DNA reads as TGTGCCAGCAGTTACTCAGGGGTCGCCTACGAGCAGTACTTC. Protein sequence: CASSYSGVAYEQYF. This chain links TRBV27 with TRBJ2-7, with D perhaps matching TRBD1 (6 bases). The V gene lost 4 bases and the J gene lost 2 bases, with 12 bases spanning the gap. The CDR3 is 14 residues long. Germline V CDR1 and CDR2: MNHEY, SMNVEV (reference sequence).

This clonotype was detected ten times or more. The gene calls are TRBV5-1 and TRBJ2-5; tentative D call: TRBD2 (5 bases). The V end was cut by 0 bases, the J end by 5 bases, with 14 bases between. Germline V gene data show CDR1 as SGHRS and CDR2 as YFSETQ. The length of the CDR3 is 15 residues. The CDR3 DNA follows: TGCGCCAGCAGCTTGGCCGGGCAGAGAGGGGAGACCCAGTACTTC. Residues: CASSLAGQRGETQYF.

This clonotype was found many times. The V gene is TRBV12-5, the J gene TRBJ1-4; possibly TRBD1 for D (6 bases). From germline, CDR1 is LGHNT and CDR2 FRNRAP. Trimming left V 5 bases short and J 8 bases short, with 15 bases between. The CDR3 contains 14 residues. This chain's CDR3 is CASGPGQLGEKLFF. The CDR3 region has the DNA TGTGCTAGTGGTCCAGGACAGTTGGGGGAAAAACTGTTTTTT.

V gene TRBV2 combines with J gene TRBJ2-7, with 12 bases that match TRBD1. Germline V gene lookup returns CDR1 SNHLY and CDR2 FYNNEI. The CDR3 sequence is 13 residues long. V gave up 7 bases and J gave up 5 bases; unmatched junction bases: 3. The CDR3 loop is CASTGTGGHEQYF. CDR3 nucleotide sequence: TGTGCCAGCACCGGGACAGGGGGCCACGAGCAGTACTTC.

The J gene is TRBJ2-7, the V gene TRBV2, with 7 bases lining up with TRBD2. Germline trimming cut 1 base from V and 2 bases from J; bases unmatched to any gene: 8. Looked up from germline, CDR1 is SNHLY and CDR2 is FYNNEI. This CDR3 has 16 residues. The DNA for the CDR3 is TGTGCCAGCAGTGAAGGCTTGCGGGAGAGCCCCTACGAGCAGTACTTC. It translates to CASSEGLRESPYEQYF.

This clonotype was counted ten times or more. The V and J genes are TRBV18 and TRBJ1-3, with D tentatively TRBD1 (5 bases). There are 15 residues in the CDR3. Between the trimmed V and J ends, which lost 2 bases and 5 bases, there was a span of 13 bases. Germline loops: CDR1 KGHSH, CDR2 LQKENI. The CDR3 region is CASSPNGDLRNTIYF. The CDR3 nucleotides read TGTGCCAGCTCACCAAACGGGGACTTAAGAAACACCATATATTTT.

Ten or more counts support this clonotype. The chain carries TRBV7-2 and TRBJ2-3; D may match TRBD1 or TRBD2 (6 bases each). Looked up from germline, CDR1 is SGHTA and CDR2 is FQGNSA. V shed 4 bases and J shed 5 bases, with 16 bases lying between them. The CDR3 runs 15 residues. Here the CDR3 reads CASSSRGGPVDTQYF. CDR3 DNA sequence: TGTGCCAGCAGCTCTAGAGGGGGGCCGGTAGATACGCAGTATTTT.

V is TRBV10-3 and J is TRBJ1-2, with D tentatively TRBD1 (5 bases). Germline assignment: CDR1 ENHRY and CDR2 SYGVKD. This CDR3 spans 14 amino acids. V was clipped by 0 bases and J by 11 bases, with 16 bases between them. This chain's CDR3 is CAISESRGTWGYTF. In nucleotides, the CDR3 is TGTGCCATCAGTGAGTCGAGGGGAACTTGGGGGTACACCTTC.

On this clonotype itself: A far larger clone is just one base off, so this is likely a read error. The genes are TRBV10-3 and TRBJ2-5, with TRBD2 identical over 9 bases. The CDR3 spans 16 residues. The V gene end was trimmed by 3 bases and the J gene end by 5 bases; junction bases not matched to a gene: 10. Germline CDR1 reads ENHRY; CDR2 reads SYGVKD. The CDR3 spells CAISETPGLAGETQYF. The CDR3 region has the DNA TGTGCCATCAGTGAAACACCGGGACTAGCTGGCGAGACCCAGTACTTC.

This clonotype was seen only a few times. The chain joins TRBV4-2 to TRBJ2-7; either TRBD1 or TRBD2 may fit D (6 bases each). Per the germline V gene, CDR1 is LGHNA and CDR2 is YNFKEQ. The V end lost 0 bases, the J end lost 0 bases, and 9 bases lay between the germline ends. The CDR3 is made up of 15 amino acids. DNA for the CDR3: TGTGCCAGCAGCCAAGAGTCGGGGGCCTCCTACGAGCAGTACTTC. As protein: CASSQESGASYEQYF.

In its sample, this clonotype was seen a few times. The chain recombines TRBV7-2 with TRBJ2-5; 9 nucleotides agree with TRBD2. The CDR3 is 16 amino acids. CDR1 and CDR2 from the germline V gene are SGHTA and FQGNSA. Unmatched junction bases numbered 4, after V lost 1 base and J lost 1 base. The CDR3 reads CASSLGGGGVQETQYF. CDR3 coding DNA: TGTGCCAGCAGCTTAGGCGGCGGGGGGGTCCAAGAGACCCAGTACTTC.

The sample holds many counts of this clonotype. The chain couples TRBV2 to TRBJ2-1; D remains unclear. Deletions cut 3 bases from V and 6 bases from J, with 6 bases between. Germline V lookup: CDR1 SNHLY, CDR2 FYNNEI. The CDR3 consists of 12 residues. This CDR3 reads CASSDSFNEQFF. CDR3 in DNA: TGTGCCAGCAGTGACAGCTTCAATGAGCAGTTCTTC.

This clonotype has ten or more counts. V and J are TRBV7-2 and TRBJ1-5; D not resolved. Trimming pared 5 bases from V and 4 bases from J, leaving 6 bases between. The CDR3 spans 12 residues. Germline V gene sequence: CDR1 SGHTA, CDR2 FQGNSA. The CDR3 bases are TGTGCCAGCAGCGGCCTGAATCAGCCCCAGCATTTT. This encodes CASSGLNQPQHF.

With regard to this clonotype: This may arise from a read error, as a much more abundant clone is one base away. The chain combines TRBV6-1 with TRBJ1-2; D remains unclear. The CDR3 runs 13 residues. Germline V gene data show CDR1 as MNHNS and CDR2 as SASEGT. The CDR3 coding sequence is TGTGCCAGCGGTGAAGTCTGGTTGGGTGGCTACACCTTC. Translation: CASGEVWLGGYTF.

Worth noting for this clonotype: A read error may account for a junction end that differs from germline. This CDR3 is CASSFGQGIDTGELFF. CDR3 in DNA: TGTGCCAGCAGCTTCGGACAGGGTATTGACACCGGGGAGCTGTTTTTT. The rearrangement uses TRBV5-1 and TRBJ2-2, with 8 nucleotides matching TRBD1. The CDR3 spans 16 residues. From germline, CDR1 is SGHRS and CDR2 YFSETQ.

This clonotype was seen at least ten times. The genes are TRBV4-1 and TRBJ2-7; D call uncertain. The CDR3 sequence is 14 residues long. Germline-derived CDR1 and CDR2 are MGHRA and YSYEKL. V lost 4 bases and J lost 3, with 13 bases in between. CDR3 DNA sequence: TGCGCCAGCAGCCCGACCGCCGTCGGCTACGAGCAGTACTTC. Its translation is CASSPTAVGYEQYF.

The V gene is TRBV4-1, the J gene TRBJ2-7; D not certain. V shed 3 bases and J shed 6 bases, with 12 bases lying between them. The CDR3 is 13 amino acids. Germline V gives CDR1 MGHRA, CDR2 YSYEKL. In DNA, the CDR3 is TGCGCCAGCAGCCAGGCACGGCAGTCCGAGCAGTACTTC. This sequence encodes CASSQARQSEQYF.

This clonotype came up many times. The J gene is TRBJ2-2, the V gene TRBV19; possibly TRBD1 for D (6 bases). With 6 bases removed from V and 0 bases from J, the gap between germline ends came to 14 bases. This CDR3 has 16 amino acids. Germline assignment: CDR1 LNHDA and CDR2 SQIVND (reference sequence). This CDR3 is CASSRFTGPNTGELFF. CDR3 nucleotide sequence: TGTGCCAGTAGCCGCTTTACAGGGCCGAACACCGGGGAGCTGTTTTTT.

This clonotype has just a few counts. A single base separates this from a much larger clone, so it may be a read error. The rearrangement uses TRBV7-9 and TRBJ2-2; D is unresolved. The CDR3 sequence is 14 residues long. V lost 1 base and J 7 bases, leaving 10 bases between the germline ends. Germline-derived CDR1 and CDR2 are SEHNR and FQNEAQ (reference sequence). This chain's CDR3 is CASSLVFDIGELFF. Written as DNA, the CDR3 is TGTGCCAGCAGCTTAGTATTCGATATCGGGGAGCTGTTTTTT. Variable domain in full (rest from reference TRBV7-9 and TRBJ2-2): DTGVSQNPRHKITKRGQNVTFRCDPISEHNRLYWYRQTLGQGPEFLTYFQNEAQLEKSRLLSDRFSAERPKGSFSTLEIQRTEQGDSAMYLCASSLVFDIGELFFGEGSRLTVL.

The chain uses TRBV6-1 and TRBJ1-2; 12 nucleotides match TRBD1. The CDR3 is made up of 15 amino acids. Per the germline V gene, CDR1 is MNHNS and CDR2 is SASEGT. The V gene end was trimmed by 8 bases and the J gene end by 3 bases; junction bases not matched to a gene: 7. The CDR3 DNA follows: TGTGCCAGCGTGGGACAGGGGGCGCGGGACTATGGCTACACCTTC. It specifies CASVGQGARDYGYTF.

In its sample, this clonotype was seen many times. The rearrangement links TRBV4-1 to TRBJ1-5; D not resolved. There are 15 residues in the CDR3. Germline V gives CDR1 MGHRA, CDR2 YSYEKL. Trimming took off 1 base at V and 7 bases at J, with 14 bases between the two ends. CDR3 bases: TGCGCCAGCAGCCAAGTTAAAGAGGGTCGCCAGCCCCAGCATTTT. Amino acids: CASSQVKEGRQPQHF.